A selection of T cell receptor beta chains follows, all from one sample in a study of multiple sclerosis patients with progressive multifocal leukoencephalopathy. The table came from immunoSEQ multiplex PCR; TCRdb's copy has only in-frame clones and leaves some out. The sample has roughly 29,000 clones; nearly 90% are singletons. The specimen comprised PBMCs, sampled from a patient treated with natalizumab. Receptors originate from a human donor with multiple sclerosis. The CDR3 runs from the conserved cysteine through the conserved F or W. The order of the fields is D gene, J gene, clone size, V gene, CDR3 protein, CDR3 DNA. The D gene is left open where the match is weak. The size entry is marked missing in some rows and otherwise reads once, few, many or a size class.

-,TRBJ1-2,-,TRBV4-3,CASSQVGIEDGYTF,TGCGCCAGCAGCCAAGTGGGGATTGAGGATGGCTACACCTTC
-,TRBJ2-7,-,TRBV7-9,CASSLGADFESPSYEQYF,TGTGCCAGCAGCTTAGGGGCGGACTTTGAATCCCCATCCTACGAGCAGTACTTC
-,TRBJ2-5,-,TRBV15,CATSRALLKETQYF,TGTGCCACCAGCAGAGCACTGCTGAAAGAGACCCAGTACTTC
TRBD1,TRBJ1-5,-,TRBV30,CAWGRGTGNNQPQHF,TGTGCCTGGGGGAGGGGGACAGGGAACAATCAGCCCCAGCATTTT
-,TRBJ2-7,-,TRBV6-5,CASSPMAGAYEQYF,TGTGCCAGCAGCCCTATGGCAGGTGCCTACGAGCAGTACTTC
-,TRBJ2-3,-,TRBV28,CASSLIRDTQYF,TGTGCCAGCAGTTTAATCCGGGATACGCAGTATTTT
-,TRBJ2-5,-,TRBV28,CASSERQQETQYF,TGTGCCAGCAGTGAGCGTCAGCAAGAGACCCAGTACTTC
-,TRBJ2-7,once,TRBV5-4,CASSLAGVPYEQYF,TGTGCCAGCAGCTTGGCTGGGGTCCCCTACGAGCAGTACTTC
TRBD1,TRBJ1-1,-,TRBV6-6,CASSLDRDTEAFF,TGTGCCAGCAGTTTGGACAGGGACACTGAAGCTTTCTTT
-,TRBJ1-2,-,TRBV5-8,CASSARGGGYTF,TGTGCCAGCAGCGCGAGGGGTGGCGGCTACACCTTC
-,TRBJ2-2,once,TRBV18,CASSPPTGKGTGELFF,TGTGCCAGCTCACCACCGACAGGAAAGGGGACCGGGGAGCTGTTTTTT
TRBD1,TRBJ2-7,few,TRBV6-1,CASSEEGTGWGEQYF,TGTGCCAGCAGTGAAGAGGGGACAGGGTGGGGCGAGCAGTACTTC
TRBD2,TRBJ2-7,-,TRBV27,CASSPLVASGSSYEQYF,TGTGCCAGCAGCCCCCTAGTGGCTAGCGGGAGTTCCTACGAGCAGTACTTC
TRBD1,TRBJ1-2,-,TRBV11-2,CASSLDRTGNPYYGYTF,TGTGCCAGCAGCTTAGATCGGACAGGGAACCCCTACTATGGCTACACCTTC
-,TRBJ1-4,-,TRBV30,CAWSALQGKLFF,TGTGCCTGGAGCGCACTACAGGGAAAACTGTTTTTT
-,TRBJ1-3,-,TRBV10-3,CAISSPGRSGNTIYF,TGTGCCATCAGTTCTCCTGGCCGGTCGGGAAACACCATATATTTT
TRBD1,TRBJ1-4,-,TRBV6-6,CASSLYRGAGEKLFF,TGTGCCAGCAGTTTGTACAGGGGGGCCGGTGAAAAACTGTTTTTT
TRBD2,TRBJ2-5,-,TRBV7-7,CASSPGLAGVETQYF,TGTGCCAGCAGCCCAGGACTAGCGGGGGTTGAGACCCAGTACTTC
-,TRBJ1-5,once,TRBV5-1,CASSLDSATDQPQHF,TGCGCCAGCAGCTTGGACTCGGCTACCGATCAGCCCCAGCATTTT
-,TRBJ1-6,few,TRBV5-4,CASSLENRDYSPLHF,TGTGCCAGCAGCTTAGAGAACAGGGATTACTCACCCCTCCACTTT
-,TRBJ1-1,-,TRBV6-1,CASSESRRTEAFF,TGTGCCAGCAGCGAATCGCGTCGCACTGAAGCTTTCTTT
TRBD1,TRBJ1-2,-,TRBV7-9,CASSVGGQGRRSGYTF,TGTGCCAGCAGCGTTGGGGGACAGGGGCGCCGGTCTGGCTACACCTTC
-,TRBJ1-1,-,TRBV19,CASTTRGEVTEAFF,TGTGCCAGTACTACCCGGGGGGAAGTCACTGAAGCTTTCTTT
TRBD1,TRBJ1-1,-,TRBV28,CASRPAGTDHAEAFF,TGTGCCAGCCGACCTGCCGGGACAGATCATGCAGAGGCTTTCTTT
TRBD1,TRBJ2-3,once,TRBV28,CASSFSGGRYTQYF,TGTGCCAGCAGTTTCTCAGGGGGCCGGTATACGCAGTATTTT
-,TRBJ2-3,-,TRBV11-2,CASSFLGAGRDTQYF,TGTGCCAGCAGCTTTCTCGGGGCGGGGAGAGATACGCAGTATTTT